The clone carrying this TCR beta chain was seen more than once but under ten times. As yet, its antigen is unknown. The sample originates from a study of spatial heterogeneity in lung cancer. Study-level findings and limits: More often at tumor resection than at routine follow-up, ubiquitous expanded tumor TCRs were detected in the blood.

The V and J ends lost 1 base and 0 bases respectively, with 14 bases between them. CDR3 size: 17 residues. CDR1 SGHRS and CDR2 YFSETQ come from the germline V gene. TCRdb itself ran the 5' RACE reads through MiXCR, one entry per CDR3 protein. The sample includes about 52,000 distinct CDR3 sequences, 6.5% to 7.5% of them seen just once. Time point reported: blood at routine non-recurrence follow-up after resection. Unsorted samples of tumor, nontumor lung or frozen PBMC had their whole RNA sequenced. The material was PBMCs, obtained at follow-up. The sequence was collected from a female donor with early-stage non-small cell lung cancer. The V gene is TRBV5-1, the J gene TRBJ2-1; D ambiguous. The CDR3 sequence is CASSLRSVPRSYNEQFF. The CDR3 DNA reads as TGCGCCAGCAGCTTGAGATCCGTACCACGCTCCTACAATGAGCAGTTCTTC.